The present T cell receptor (beta chain) was sequenced within a study of immune evolution from preneoplasia to lung adenocarcinoma. Across the study: HLA loss of heterozygosity: roughly 6.6% AIS, about 14% MIA, around 35% ADC, none AAH. Study-wide findings and caveats: From normal lung to invasive adenocarcinoma, top clone frequencies appeared to decrease. Clonality was highest in normal lung, lower in later-stage lesions apparently.

Clones were read by immunoSEQ multiplex PCR, and TCRdb kept only the in-frame ones, dropping some. The sample shows approximately 5,000 clones, over 65% of them seen only once. Resections took place in Japan or China from about 2014 to 2018. On this clone: What it recognizes is unknown.

In germline, CDR1 is SGHDN, CDR2 FVKESK. Losses at the gene ends were 6 bases for V and 3 bases for J; bases not matched to a gene: 8. CDR3 size: 15 residues. This clonotype was obtained from a person aged 60-80 years with lung adenocarcinoma. Input material: FFPE lung adenocarcinoma in situ tissue. The chain couples TRBV14 to TRBJ2-3; 8 positions agree with TRBD2. This CDR3 is CASSPLGTRTDTQYF. The CDR3 DNA is TGTGCCAGCAGTCCCTTAGGGACTAGGACAGATACGCAGTATTTT.